Described below is a single TCR beta chain sequence and its context. Authors' data handling: Researchers report that nucleated cell counts were estimated from reference gene primer amplification. The repertoire was sequenced with immunoSEQ multiplex PCR; TCRdb's copy has only in-frame clones and lacks some. That table supplies the V and J calls and clone size; D and trimming were determined from the DNA. The sample contains 210,000 or so clones, approximately 90% of which appear only once. Patients of the Seattle cohort, enrolled during active infection, were followed longitudinally. Germline values: CDR1 MNHEY, CDR2 SVGEGT. The CDR3 is 17 amino acids. Unmatched junction bases numbered 7, after V lost 2 bases and J lost 0 bases. These data are taken from a study of blood T cell repertoires in COVID-19.

The chain joins TRBV6-2 or TRBV6-3 to TRBJ2-7, with 10 bases aligning to TRBD2. The sequenced material came from peripheral blood. The source of this sequence is a man in his thirties or forties with COVID-19, enrolled during active disease. This CDR3 reads CASSYGLAGAFSYEQYF. The CDR3, as DNA: TGTGCCAGCAGTTACGGGCTAGCGGGGGCCTTCTCCTACGAGCAGTACTTC.